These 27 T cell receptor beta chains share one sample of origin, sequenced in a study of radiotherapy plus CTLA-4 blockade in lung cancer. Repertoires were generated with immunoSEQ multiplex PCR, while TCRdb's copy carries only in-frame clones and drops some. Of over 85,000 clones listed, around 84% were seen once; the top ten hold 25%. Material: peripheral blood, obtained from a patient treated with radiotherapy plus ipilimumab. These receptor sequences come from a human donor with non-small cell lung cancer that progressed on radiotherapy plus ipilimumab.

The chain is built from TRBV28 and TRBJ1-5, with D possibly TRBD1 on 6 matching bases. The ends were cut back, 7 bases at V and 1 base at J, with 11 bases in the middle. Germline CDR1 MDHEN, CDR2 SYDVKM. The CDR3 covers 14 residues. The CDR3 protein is CASTQGGSNQPQHF. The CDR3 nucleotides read TGTGCCAGCACACAAGGGGGGAGCAATCAGCCCCAGCATTTT.

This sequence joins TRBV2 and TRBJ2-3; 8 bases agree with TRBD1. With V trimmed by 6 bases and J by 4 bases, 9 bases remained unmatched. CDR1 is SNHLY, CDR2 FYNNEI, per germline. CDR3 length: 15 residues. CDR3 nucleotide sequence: TGTGCCAGCAGCCGCAGGTCAGGGGGCGCAGATACGCAGTATTTT. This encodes CASSRRSGGADTQYF. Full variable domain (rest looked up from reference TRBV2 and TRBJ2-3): EPEVTQTPSHQVTQMGQEVILRCVPISNHLYFYWYRQILGQKVEFLVSFYNNEISEKSEIFDDQFSVERPDGSNFTLKIRSTKLEDSAMYFCASSRRSGGADTQYFGPGTRLTVL.

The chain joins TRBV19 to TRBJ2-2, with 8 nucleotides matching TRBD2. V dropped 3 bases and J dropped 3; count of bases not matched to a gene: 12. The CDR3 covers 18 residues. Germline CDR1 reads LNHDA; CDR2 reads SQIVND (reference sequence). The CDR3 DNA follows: TGTGCCAGTAGTATTTGGAAGGGAAGCGGGAGTCACACCGGGGAGCTGTTTTTT. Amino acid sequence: CASSIWKGSGSHTGELFF. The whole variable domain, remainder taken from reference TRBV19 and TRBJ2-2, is DGGITQSPKYLFRKEGQNVTLSCEQNLNHDAMYWYRQDPGQGLRLIYYSQIVNDFQKGDIAEGYSVSREKKESFPLTVTSAQKNPTAFYLCASSIWKGSGSHTGELFFGEGSRLTVL.

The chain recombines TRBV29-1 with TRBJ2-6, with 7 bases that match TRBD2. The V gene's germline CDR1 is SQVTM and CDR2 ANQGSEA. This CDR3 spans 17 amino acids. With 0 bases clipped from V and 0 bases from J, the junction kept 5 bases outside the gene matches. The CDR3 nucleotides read TGCAGCGTTGAAGATCTAGCGGACCCCTCTGGGGCCAACGTCCTGACTTTC. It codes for CSVEDLADPSGANVLTF.

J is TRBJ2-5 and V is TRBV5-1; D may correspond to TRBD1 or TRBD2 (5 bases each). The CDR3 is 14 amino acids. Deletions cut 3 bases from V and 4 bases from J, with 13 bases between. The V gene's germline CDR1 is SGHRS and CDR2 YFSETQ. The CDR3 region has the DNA TGCGCCAGCAGCTCGGGGCAGGGCGCAGAGACCCAGTACTTC. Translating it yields CASSSGQGAETQYF.

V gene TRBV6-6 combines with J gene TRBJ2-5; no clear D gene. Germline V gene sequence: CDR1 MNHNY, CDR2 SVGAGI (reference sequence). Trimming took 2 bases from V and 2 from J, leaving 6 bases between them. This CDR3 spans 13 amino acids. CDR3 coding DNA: TGTGCCAGCAGTTACCACCTTCAAGAGACCCAGTACTTC. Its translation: CASSYHLQETQYF.

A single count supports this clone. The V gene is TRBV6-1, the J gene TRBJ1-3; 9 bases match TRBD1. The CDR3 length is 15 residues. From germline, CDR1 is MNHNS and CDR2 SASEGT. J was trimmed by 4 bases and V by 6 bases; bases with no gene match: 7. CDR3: CASRAGTGIGNTIYF. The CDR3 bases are TGTGCCAGCAGAGCCGGGACAGGGATCGGAAACACCATATATTTT.

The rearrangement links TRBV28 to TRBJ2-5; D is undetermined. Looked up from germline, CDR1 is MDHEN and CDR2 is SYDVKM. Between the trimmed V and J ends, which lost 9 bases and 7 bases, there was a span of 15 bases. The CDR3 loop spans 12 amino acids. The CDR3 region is CASCWGTGTQYF. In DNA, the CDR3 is TGTGCCAGTTGTTGGGGTACGGGGACCCAGTACTTC.

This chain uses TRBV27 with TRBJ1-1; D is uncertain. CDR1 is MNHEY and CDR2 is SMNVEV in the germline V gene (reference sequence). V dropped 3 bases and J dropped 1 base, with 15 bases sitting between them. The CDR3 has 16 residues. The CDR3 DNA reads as TGTGCCAGCAGTTTTGGGATAGGCAGGCCGAACACTGAAGCTTTCTTT. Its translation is CASSFGIGRPNTEAFF.

The CDR3 sequence: CASRLITGEQYV. CDR3 nucleotide sequence: TGTGCAAGTCGCCTGATAACAGGGGAGCAGTACGTC. V usage is TRBV12-2 and J usage is TRBJ2-7; the table's D call, TRBD1, was not checked against the DNA. TRBV12-2 is a recognized pseudogene. This CDR3 is 12 amino acids long.

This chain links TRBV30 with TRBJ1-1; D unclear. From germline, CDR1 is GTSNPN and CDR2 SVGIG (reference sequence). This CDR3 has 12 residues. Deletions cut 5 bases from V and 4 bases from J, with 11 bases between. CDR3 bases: TGTGCCTGGGCCCGTCGTGGCACTGAAGCTTTCTTT. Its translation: CAWARRGTEAFF.

CDR3 bases: TGTGCCAGCAGTGACGGACAGGAGTATCAGCCCCAGCATTTT. Translating gives CASSDGQEYQPQHF. The chain recombines TRBV6-1 with TRBJ1-5, with 7 bases lining up with TRBD1. The CDR3 is 14 residues long. V lost 3 bases, J lost 5 bases, and 4 bases stayed unmatched. The V gene's germline CDR1 is MNHNS and CDR2 SASEGT.

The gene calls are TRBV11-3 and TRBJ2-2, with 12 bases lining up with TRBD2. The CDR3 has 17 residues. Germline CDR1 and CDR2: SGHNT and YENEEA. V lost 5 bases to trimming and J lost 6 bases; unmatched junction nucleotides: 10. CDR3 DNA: TGTGCCAGCAGCATAAGACTAGCGGGAGTCCCTCCCGGGGAGCTGTTTTTT. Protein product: CASSIRLAGVPPGELFF.

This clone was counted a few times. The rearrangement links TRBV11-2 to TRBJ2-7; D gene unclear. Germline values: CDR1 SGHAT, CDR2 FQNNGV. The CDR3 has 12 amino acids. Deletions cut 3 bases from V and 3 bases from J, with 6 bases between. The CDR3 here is CASSFLRYEQYF. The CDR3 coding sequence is TGTGCCAGCAGCTTTCTCCGCTACGAGCAGTACTTC.

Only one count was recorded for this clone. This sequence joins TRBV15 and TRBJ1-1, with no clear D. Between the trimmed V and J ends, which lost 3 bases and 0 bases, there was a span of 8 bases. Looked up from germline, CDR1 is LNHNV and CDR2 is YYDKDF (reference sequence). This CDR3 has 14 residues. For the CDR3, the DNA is TGTGCCACCAGCAGGGACCGCATGAACACTGAAGCTTTCTTT. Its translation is CATSRDRMNTEAFF.

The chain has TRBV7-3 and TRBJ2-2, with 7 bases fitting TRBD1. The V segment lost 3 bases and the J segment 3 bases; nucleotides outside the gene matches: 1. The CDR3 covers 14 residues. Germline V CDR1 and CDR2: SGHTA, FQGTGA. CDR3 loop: CASSFQGDTGELFF. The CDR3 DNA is TGTGCCAGCAGCTTCCAGGGGGACACCGGGGAGCTGTTTTTT. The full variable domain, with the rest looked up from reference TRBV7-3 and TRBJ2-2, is GAGVSQTPSNKVTEKGKYVELRCDPISGHTALYWYRQSLGQGPEFLIYFQGTGAADDSGLPNDRFFAVRPEGSVSTLKIQRTERGDSAVYLCASSFQGDTGELFFGEGSRLTVL.

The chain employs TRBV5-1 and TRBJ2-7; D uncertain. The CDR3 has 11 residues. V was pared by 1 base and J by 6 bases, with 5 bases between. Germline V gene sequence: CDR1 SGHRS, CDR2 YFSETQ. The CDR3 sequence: CASSLKSEQYF. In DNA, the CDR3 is TGCGCCAGCAGCTTGAAATCCGAGCAGTACTTC.

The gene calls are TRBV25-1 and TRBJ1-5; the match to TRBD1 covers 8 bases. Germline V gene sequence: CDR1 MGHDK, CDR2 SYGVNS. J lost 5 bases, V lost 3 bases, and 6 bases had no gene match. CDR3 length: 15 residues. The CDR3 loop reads CASSDGQGVDQPQHF. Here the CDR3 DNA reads TGTGCCAGCAGTGACGGACAGGGCGTGGATCAGCCCCAGCATTTT. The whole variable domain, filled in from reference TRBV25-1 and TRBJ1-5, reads EADIYQTPRYLVIGTGKKITLECSQTMGHDKMYWYQQDPGMELHLIHYSYGVNSTEKGDLSSESTVSRIRTEHFPLTLESARPSHTSQYLCASSDGQGVDQPQHFGDGTRLSIL.

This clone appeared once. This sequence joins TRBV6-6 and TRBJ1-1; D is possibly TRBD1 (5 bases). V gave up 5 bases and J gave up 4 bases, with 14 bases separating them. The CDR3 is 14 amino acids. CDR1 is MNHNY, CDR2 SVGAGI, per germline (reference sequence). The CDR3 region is CASSLEGGTTEAFF. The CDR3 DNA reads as TGTGCCAGCAGTCTCGAGGGAGGGACCACTGAAGCTTTCTTT.

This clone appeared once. This CDR3 is CASSETGSGNTIYF. CDR3 sequence (DNA): TGTGCCAGCAGTGAAACAGGGTCTGGAAACACCATATATTTT. The V call is TRBV6-1, the J call TRBJ1-3; tentatively, D is TRBD1 (6 bases). Trimming cost V 2 bases and J 1 base, with 6 bases left between them. The CDR3 extends over 14 amino acids. Germline V lookup: CDR1 MNHNS, CDR2 SASEGT.

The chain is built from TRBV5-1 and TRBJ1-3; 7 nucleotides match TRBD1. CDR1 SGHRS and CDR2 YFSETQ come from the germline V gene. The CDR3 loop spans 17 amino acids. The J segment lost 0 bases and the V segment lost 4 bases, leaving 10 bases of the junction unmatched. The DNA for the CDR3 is TGCGCCAGCAGCATGACAGGGCAAAAGAGCTCTGGAAACACCATATATTTT. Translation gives CASSMTGQKSSGNTIYF.

CDR3 sequence reads: CASSLSKTSGIITGELFF. In nucleotides, the CDR3 is TGTGCCAGCAGTTTAAGTAAGACTAGCGGGATAATCACCGGGGAGCTGTTTTTT. The chain couples TRBV27 to TRBJ2-2; 11 bases line up with TRBD2. Germline CDR1 reads MNHEY; CDR2 reads SMNVEV (reference sequence). The CDR3 length is 18 residues. Trimming removed 2 bases from V and 4 bases from J; junction bases left unmatched: 9.

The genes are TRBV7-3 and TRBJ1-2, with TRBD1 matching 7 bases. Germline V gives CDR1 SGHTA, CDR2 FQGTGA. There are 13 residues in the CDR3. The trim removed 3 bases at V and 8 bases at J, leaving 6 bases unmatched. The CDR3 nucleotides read TGTGCCAGCAGCTTCGGAGGGGGCGACGGCTACACCTTC. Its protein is CASSFGGGDGYTF.

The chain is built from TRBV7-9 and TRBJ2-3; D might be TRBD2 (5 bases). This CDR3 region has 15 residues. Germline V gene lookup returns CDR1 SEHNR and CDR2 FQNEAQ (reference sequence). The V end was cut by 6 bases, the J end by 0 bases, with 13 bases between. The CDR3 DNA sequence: TGTGCCAGCAGGCCGGGATCCTCTAGCACAGATACGCAGTATTTT. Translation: CASRPGSSSTDTQYF.

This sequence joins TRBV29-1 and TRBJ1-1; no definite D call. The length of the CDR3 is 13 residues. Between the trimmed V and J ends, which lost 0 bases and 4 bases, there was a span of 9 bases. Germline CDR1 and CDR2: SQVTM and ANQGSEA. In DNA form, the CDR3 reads TGCAGCGTTGAAGATAGGGTGGGCACTGAAGCTTTCTTT. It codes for CSVEDRVGTEAFF.

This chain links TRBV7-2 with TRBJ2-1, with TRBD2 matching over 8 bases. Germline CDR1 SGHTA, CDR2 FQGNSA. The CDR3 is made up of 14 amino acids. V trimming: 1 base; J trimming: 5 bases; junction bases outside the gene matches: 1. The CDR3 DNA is TGTGCCAGCAGCTTAGATAGCGGGAACAATGAGCAGTTCTTC. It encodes CASSLDSGNNEQFF.

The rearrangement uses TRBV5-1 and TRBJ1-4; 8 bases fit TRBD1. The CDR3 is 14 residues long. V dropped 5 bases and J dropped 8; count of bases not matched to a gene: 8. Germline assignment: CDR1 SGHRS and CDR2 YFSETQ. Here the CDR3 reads CASSRYGQGEKLFF. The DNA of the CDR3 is TGCGCCAGCAGTCGTTATGGACAGGGCGAAAAACTGTTTTTT.